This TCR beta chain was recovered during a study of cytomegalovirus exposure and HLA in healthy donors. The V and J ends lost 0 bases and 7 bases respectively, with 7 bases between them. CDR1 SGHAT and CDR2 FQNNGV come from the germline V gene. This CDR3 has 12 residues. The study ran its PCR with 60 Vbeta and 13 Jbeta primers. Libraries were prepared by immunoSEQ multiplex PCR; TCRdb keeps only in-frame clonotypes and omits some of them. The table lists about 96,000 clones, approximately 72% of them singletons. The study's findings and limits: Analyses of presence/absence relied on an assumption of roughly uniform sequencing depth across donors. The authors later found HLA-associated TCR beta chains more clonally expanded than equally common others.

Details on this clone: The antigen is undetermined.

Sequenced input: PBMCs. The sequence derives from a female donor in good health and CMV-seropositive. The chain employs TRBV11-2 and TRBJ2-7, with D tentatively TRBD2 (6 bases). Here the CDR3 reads CASSLEAGEQYF. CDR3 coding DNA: TGTGCCAGCAGCTTAGAGGCGGGGGAGCAGTACTTC.